This entry lists 22 T cell receptor beta chains sequenced from one sample in a study of cytomegalovirus exposure and HLA in healthy donors. PCR involved 60 Vbeta and 13 Jbeta primers. The method was immunoSEQ multiplex PCR; TCRdb's version includes in-frame clones alone and lacks a portion of them. The sample holds over 75,000 clones, 60% to 85% seen once. The sequencing input was PBMCs. These TCRs come from a man aged 55-75 years in good health and CMV-seropositive.

V usage is TRBV19 and J usage is TRBJ2-7, with unresolved D. Germline V gives CDR1 LNHDA, CDR2 SQIVND (reference sequence). The V end lost 1 base, the J end lost 2 bases, and 6 bases lay between the germline ends. The CDR3 consists of 13 residues. CDR3 protein: CASSIVGTYEQYF. The CDR3 region has the DNA TGTGCCAGTAGTATAGTCGGTACCTACGAGCAGTACTTC.

This clone was picked up a small number of times. The chain is built from TRBV5-4 and TRBJ1-1; D ambiguous. The CDR3 consists of 14 residues. Germline loops: CDR1 SGHNT, CDR2 YYREEE (reference sequence). V was clipped by 0 bases and J by 2 bases, with 8 bases between them. The CDR3 protein is CASSLGLANTEAFF. CDR3 bases: TGTGCCAGCAGCTTGGGGTTGGCTAACACTGAAGCTTTCTTT.

This clone was counted once. V usage is TRBV7-9 and J usage is TRBJ1-6; 8 nucleotides align to TRBD1. CDR1 is SEHNR and CDR2 is FQNEAQ in the germline V gene (reference sequence). The trim removed 10 bases at V and 7 bases at J, leaving 12 bases unmatched. CDR3 length: 15 residues. The CDR3 DNA reads TGTGCCACCCCTTTAGGGACAGGCTTAAATTCACCCCTCCACTTT. This translates into CATPLGTGLNSPLHF.

The chain couples TRBV5-1 to TRBJ2-3; 14 nucleotides align to TRBD2. With 4 bases clipped from V and 0 bases from J, the junction kept 10 bases outside the gene matches. Germline V lookup: CDR1 SGHRS, CDR2 YFSETQ. This CDR3 is 19 amino acids long. As DNA, the CDR3 is TGCGCCAGCAGCAGCGGACTAGCGGGGGGCCCGGGCAGCACAGATACGCAGTATTTT. Translated, it gives CASSSGLAGGPGSTDTQYF.

This clone is a singleton in its sample. V is TRBV11-2 and J is TRBJ2-7; D gene unclear. The CDR3 totals 14 residues. Trimming shortened V by 3 bases and J by 2 bases, and 11 bases separated the two germline ends. Germline lookup yields CDR1 SGHAT and CDR2 FQNNGV. CDR3: CASSFTSQTYEQYF. CDR3 DNA: TGTGCCAGCAGCTTTACGAGCCAAACCTACGAGCAGTACTTC.

The CDR3 here is CASSPPLRNEQFF. CDR3 bases: TGTGCCAGCTCACCACCGCTACGCAATGAGCAGTTCTTC. The chain has TRBV18 and TRBJ2-1, with no clear D. V was pared by 0 bases and J by 6 bases, with 6 bases between. CDR1 and CDR2 from the germline V gene are KGHSH and LQKENI. The CDR3 runs to 13 residues.

The chain recombines TRBV25-1 with TRBJ2-5; TRBD2 matches at 8 bases. This CDR3 spans 17 amino acids. Germline-derived CDR1 and CDR2 are MGHDK and SYGVNS. V was pared by 0 bases and J by 2 bases, with 8 bases of the junction left unmatched. The CDR3 loop is CASSEYVGASGQETQYF. CDR3 in DNA: TGTGCCAGCAGTGAATATGTAGGGGCTAGCGGGCAAGAGACCCAGTACTTC.

The chain is built from TRBV6-5 and TRBJ1-2; D is unresolved. From germline, CDR1 is MNHEY and CDR2 SVGAGI. The CDR3 is 14 residues long. Trimming cost V 7 bases and J 0 bases, with 12 bases left between them. The CDR3 nucleotides read TGTGCCAGCACCTCAGGTTTAGCTAACTATGGCTACACCTTC. It encodes CASTSGLANYGYTF.

The gene calls are TRBV5-4 and TRBJ1-5; D possibly corresponds to TRBD1 (5 bases). Trimming took off 0 bases at V and 11 bases at J, with 18 bases between the two ends. Germline CDR1 reads SGHNT; CDR2 reads YYREEE (reference sequence). This CDR3 has 15 amino acids. The CDR3 coding sequence is TGTGCCAGCAGCTTGGCCGGGCAGGGCTCGGGGGCCCAGCATTTT. Protein: CASSLAGQGSGAQHF.

V and J are TRBV7-9 and TRBJ1-2; maybe TRBD1 (5 bases). CDR3 length: 14 amino acids. Germline CDR1 and CDR2: SEHNR and FQNEAQ (reference sequence). Trimming pared 5 bases from V and 7 bases from J, leaving 17 bases between. CDR3 DNA: TGTGCCAGCAGCCCAGGACCGAGCCAGGGTGGCTACACCTTC. Amino acid sequence: CASSPGPSQGGYTF.

This clone was counted between two and nine times. The sample holds other DNA sequences that translate to the same CDR3. The rearrangement links TRBV27 to TRBJ2-7; D unclear. The ends were cut back, 4 bases at V and 3 bases at J, with 4 bases in the middle. Per germline, CDR1 MNHEY and CDR2 SMNVEV (reference sequence). This CDR3 contains 11 residues. In DNA, the CDR3 is TGTGCCAGCAGTTCAGGCTACGAGCAGTACTTC. Amino acids: CASSSGYEQYF.

The rearrangement uses TRBV27 and TRBJ2-5; possible D gene TRBD2, 5 bases. The J call may be mistaken, given a closer DNA end match to TRBJ2-7. Germline V gives CDR1 MNHEY, CDR2 SMNVEV (reference sequence). The CDR3 totals 14 residues. CDR3 nucleotide sequence: TGTGCCAGCAGTTTAGCACGGGGATCCTACGAGCAGTACTTC. Translation: CASSLARGSYEQYF.

V is TRBV2 and J is TRBJ2-1; 7 bases fit TRBD2. The CDR3 sequence is 13 residues long. V lost 4 bases, J lost 7 bases, and 4 bases stayed unmatched. Germline V gene data show CDR1 as SNHLY and CDR2 as FYNNEI. The CDR3 DNA is TGTGCCAGCAGTGGAGGACTAGGGAATGAGCAGTTCTTC. It specifies CASSGGLGNEQFF.

The genes are TRBV7-2 and TRBJ1-3; 9 nucleotides match TRBD1. The CDR3 loop spans 13 amino acids. With 6 bases clipped from V and 8 bases from J, the junction kept 5 bases outside the gene matches. The germline gives CDR1 SGHTA, CDR2 FQGNSA. In DNA form, the CDR3 reads TGTGCCAGCAGGGGACAGGGAGGCGACACCATATATTTT. Its protein is CASRGQGGDTIYF.

The V and J genes are TRBV7-8 and TRBJ1-6; the D gene is possibly TRBD1 (6 bases). V was cut by 3 bases and J by 4 bases, with 10 bases left in between. The CDR3 runs to 15 residues. Germline lookup yields CDR1 SGHVS and CDR2 FQNEAQ. The CDR3 loop reads CASSFSTGYNSPLHF. In DNA form, the CDR3 reads TGTGCCAGCAGCTTCTCCACAGGGTATAATTCACCCCTCCACTTT.

The V gene is TRBV6-4, the J gene TRBJ2-7, with 8 bases fitting TRBD1. Germline CDR1 reads MRHNA; CDR2 reads SNTAGT. V shed 9 bases and J 2 bases; nucleotides not matched to a gene: 6. The CDR3 loop spans 13 amino acids. CDR3 nucleotides: TGTGCCAGACCGCGACAGGGGACCTACGAGCAGTACTTC. Its translation: CARPRQGTYEQYF.

This clone was observed a few times. The chain employs TRBV7-3 and TRBJ2-3; maybe TRBD2 (6 bases). Trimming stripped 5 bases from V and 2 bases from J, with 14 bases between. The CDR3 covers 15 residues. Germline lookup yields CDR1 SGHTA and CDR2 FQGTGA. CDR3 sequence (DNA): TGTGCCAGCAGCAAAGGGGCGGGAATCACAGATACGCAGTATTTT. Amino acids: CASSKGAGITDTQYF. Full variable domain (outside the CDR3, taken from reference TRBV7-3 and TRBJ2-3): GAGVSQTPSNKVTEKGKYVELRCDPISGHTALYWYRQSLGQGPEFLIYFQGTGAADDSGLPNDRFFAVRPEGSVSTLKIQRTERGDSAVYLCASSKGAGITDTQYFGPGTRLTVL.

The chain combines TRBV7-3 with TRBJ2-3; TRBD2 agrees at 8 bases. The CDR3 runs 16 residues. V lost 1 base, J lost 2 bases, and 5 bases stayed unmatched. Per the germline V gene, CDR1 is SGHTA and CDR2 is FQGTGA. CDR3 bases: TGTGCCAGCAGCTTAAAGGCGGGGGGTCTCACAGATACGCAGTATTTT. As protein: CASSLKAGGLTDTQYF.

V gene TRBV6-5 combines with J gene TRBJ1-3; D gene unclear. In germline, CDR1 is MNHEY, CDR2 SVGAGI. The V gene lost 5 bases and the J gene lost 0 bases, with 8 bases spanning the gap. This CDR3 comprises 14 residues. The CDR3, as DNA: TGTGCCAGCAGTGAGAGGGTCTCTGGAAACACCATATATTTT. Translation gives CASSERVSGNTIYF.

This clone was seen once. The chain combines TRBV19 with TRBJ1-5, with TRBD1 matching over 8 bases. Germline V lookup: CDR1 LNHDA, CDR2 SQIVND (reference sequence). Trimming cost V 4 bases and J 4 bases; bases outside gene matches: 6. The CDR3 runs to 15 residues. The chain's CDR3 is CASSKMDRDNQPQHF. DNA of the CDR3: TGTGCCAGTAGTAAGATGGACAGGGATAATCAGCCCCAGCATTTT.

The gene calls are TRBV6-5 and TRBJ2-2; 8 bases are a match to TRBD1. This CDR3 region has 15 residues. CDR1 is MNHEY, CDR2 SVGAGI, per germline. V trimming: 9 bases; J trimming: 5 bases; junction bases outside the gene matches: 11. The CDR3 bases are TGTGCCAGATTATCAGACAGGGGAGAAACCGGGGAGCTGTTTTTT. Translated, it gives CARLSDRGETGELFF.

This chain uses TRBV5-1 with TRBJ1-6; D is unclear. The CDR3 runs 13 residues. Germline V gives CDR1 SGHRS, CDR2 YFSETQ. Trimming cost V 0 bases and J 6 bases, with 4 bases left between them. The CDR3 DNA follows: TGCGCCAGCAGCTTGGGGAGTAATTCACCCCTCCACTTT. Encoded protein: CASSLGSNSPLHF.